A single sample gave rise to the 8 T cell receptor beta chains below, sequenced in a study of shared clonotypes between healthy human individuals. Profiling relied on immunoSEQ multiplex PCR, and the TCRdb table lists in-frame clones only, not all of them. The repertoire holds 1,500,000 or so clones, with about 98.5% as singletons. Specimen: naive CD4+ T cells sorted from blood. Subset noted: CD45RA+ positively selected. The receptors here all came from a man aged 30 to 39 in good health.

V is TRBV5-4 and J is TRBJ2-3; weak D call: TRBD1 (5 bases). CDR3 length equals 14 residues. Germline CDR1 SGHNT, CDR2 YYREEE (reference sequence). Trimming removed 0 bases at V and 2 bases at J, with 7 bases between. This CDR3 reads CASSLDRLTDTQYF. Here the CDR3 DNA reads TGTGCCAGCAGCTTGGACAGGCTCACAGATACGCAGTATTTT.

The chain has TRBV9 and TRBJ2-7; 10 bases match TRBD2. In germline, CDR1 is SGDLS, CDR2 YYNGEE. The CDR3 contains 17 residues. V lost 4 bases, J lost 7 bases, and 17 bases stayed unmatched. This CDR3 is CASSYGEGASGRGEQYF. The CDR3 bases are TGTGCCAGCAGCTATGGGGAGGGGGCTAGCGGGAGAGGTGAGCAGTACTTC.

Points on this clone: Other DNA sequences of this sample code for an identical CDR3. The chain joins TRBV5-1 to TRBJ2-7; 8 bases align to TRBD2. The ends lost 7 bases at V and 2 bases at J; junction bases unmatched: 5. The CDR3 is 13 amino acids. Germline V CDR1 and CDR2: SGHRS, YFSETQ. The chain's CDR3 is CASSRGAAYEQYF. CDR3 nucleotide sequence: TGCGCCAGCTCGCGGGGGGCCGCCTACGAGCAGTACTTC.

Comments on this clone: The same CDR3 is also encoded by other DNA sequences in this sample. This sequence joins TRBV5-5 and TRBJ2-5, with TRBD2 matching 10 bases. V lost 1 base to trimming and J lost 4 bases; unmatched junction nucleotides: 4. Germline loops: CDR1 SGHKS, CDR2 YYEKEE (reference sequence). CDR3 length: 15 residues. CDR3 coding DNA: TGTGCCAGCAGCTTGAGGCTAGCGGGAGTAGAGACCCAGTACTTC. Amino acid sequence: CASSLRLAGVETQYF.

V and J are TRBV9 and TRBJ2-3; TRBD2 is a possible D gene (5 bases). The CDR3 totals 15 residues. V lost 0 bases and J lost 5, with 13 bases in between. From germline, CDR1 is SGDLS and CDR2 YYNGEE. The CDR3 reads CASSVGWEMGDTQYF. CDR3 DNA: TGTGCCAGCAGCGTAGGGTGGGAGATGGGAGATACGCAGTATTTT.

CDR3 residues: CATSRVTGSGPSGANVLTF. The CDR3 nucleotides are TGTGCCACCAGCAGAGTCACGGGGTCAGGACCCTCTGGGGCCAACGTCCTGACTTTC. The chain couples TRBV15 to TRBJ2-6, with D maybe TRBD2 (5 bases). Trimming removed 1 base from V and 0 bases from J, with 16 bases in between. CDR3 length equals 19 residues. CDR1 and CDR2 (germline): LNHNV, YYDKDF (reference sequence).

With respect to this clone: Other DNA sequences in this specimen translate into the identical CDR3. The V and J genes are TRBV5-1 and TRBJ2-5; D call uncertain. The CDR3 length is 13 residues. Trimming shortened V by 0 bases and J by 2 bases, and 5 bases separated the two germline ends. Germline V CDR1 and CDR2: SGHRS, YFSETQ. CDR3 sequence (DNA): TGCGCCAGCAGCTTGGCTATTCAAGAGACCCAGTACTTC. It yields the protein CASSLAIQETQYF.

A word on this clone: The sample holds other DNA sequences that translate to the same CDR3. The chain couples TRBV18 to TRBJ1-1, with D unresolved. Germline CDR1 and CDR2: KGHSH and LQKENI. The V end was cut by 3 bases, the J end by 1 base, with 6 bases between. This CDR3 spans 13 amino acids. For the CDR3, the DNA is TGTGCCAGCTCACCCAAGGCGAACACTGAAGCTTTCTTT. Translation gives CASSPKANTEAFF.